This record concerns one T cell receptor beta chain sequence. The antigen is not known. PCR was performed using 60 Vbeta and 13 Jbeta primers. Some clones are missing from TCRdb's copy, which holds only in-frame ones; the method was immunoSEQ multiplex PCR. The table has under 150,000 clones, about 86% seen once. This entry belongs to a study of cytomegalovirus exposure and HLA in healthy donors. The CDR3 loop spans 16 amino acids. The germline V gene has CDR1 SEHNR and CDR2 FQNEAQ (reference sequence). Deletions cut 1 base from V and 2 bases from J, with 14 bases between. The study, taken as a whole, reports: A highly shared variant cluster was judged a likely technical artifact.

The clonotype originates from a man in his forties or fifties in good health and CMV-seropositive. The chain is built from TRBV7-9 and TRBJ1-2; D is uncertain. The sample taken for sequencing was PBMCs. The CDR3 sequence: CASSLGVEEWNYGYTF. CDR3 in DNA: TGTGCCAGCAGCTTAGGGGTGGAGGAGTGGAACTATGGCTACACCTTC.